These 13 T cell receptor beta chains originate from one sample sequenced in a study of T cell responses to AZD1222 COVID-19 vaccine (dated by TCRdb to 2020 to 2022). The time point label of this sample denotes: baseline before first vaccination. The receptor library was made with the immunoSEQ multiplex PCR assay. The source is immuneACCESS, and TCRdb retained only in-frame sequences with V and J called. Part of the clones is not carried over; for the studies checked, unresolved V genes explain less than half of this, and the remainder is unexplained. This sample has over 65,000 clones in its table, and about 86% of those were observed once. Jointly, the top ten make up 7% of the sample. This sample comprised peripheral blood, obtained on day 0 of AZD1222 vaccination. The receptors originated from an adult in good health.

This chain uses TRBV18 with TRBJ1-4; D call uncertain. V was cut by 3 bases and J by 8 bases, with 4 bases left in between. The CDR3 is 11 residues long. Germline-derived CDR1 and CDR2 are KGHSH and LQKENI. The CDR3 region is CASSPREKLFF. CDR3 coding DNA: TGTGCCAGCTCACCCCGCGAAAAACTGTTTTTT.

This sequence joins TRBV7-2 and TRBJ2-1; D unresolved. Trimming removed 2 bases from V and 6 bases from J, with 8 bases in between. Germline V gene lookup returns CDR1 SGHTA and CDR2 FQGNSA. This CDR3 is built from 13 residues. The CDR3 DNA reads as TGTGCCAGCAGCTTAACGAGTCTCAATGAGCAGTTCTTC. This translates into CASSLTSLNEQFF.

This clone was found once. The rearrangement joins TRBV7-2 to TRBJ2-7; 7 bases are a match to TRBD2. The V segment lost 0 bases and the J segment 3 bases; nucleotides outside the gene matches: 5. Germline CDR1 is SGHTA and CDR2 is FQGNSA. This CDR3 has 15 amino acids. The CDR3 here is CASSLAGGSYYEQYF. Written as DNA, the CDR3 is TGTGCCAGCAGCTTAGCGGGCGGGAGCTACTACGAGCAGTACTTC.

V is TRBV18 and J is TRBJ1-5, with D unresolved. Germline assignment: CDR1 KGHSH and CDR2 LQKENI. Trimming took 3 bases from V and 5 from J, leaving 14 bases between them. CDR3 length: 15 amino acids. Here the CDR3 DNA reads TGTGCCAGCTCACCTACAAGGGTGCTGGATCAGCCCCAGCATTTT. Residues: CASSPTRVLDQPQHF.

This chain connects TRBV11-2 to TRBJ2-7; no clear D gene. Germline CDR1 reads SGHAT; CDR2 reads FQNNGV. The CDR3 runs to 13 residues. V lost 5 bases and J lost 4, with 12 bases in between. CDR3 sequence (DNA): TGTGCCAGCAGCCCCCCGGACGGTTACGAGCAGTACTTC. Its translation: CASSPPDGYEQYF. The full variable domain, its missing parts supplied by reference TRBV11-2 and TRBJ2-7, is EAGVAQSPRYKIIEKRQSVAFWCNPISGHATLYWYQQILGQGPKLLIQFQNNGVVDDSQLPKDRFSAERLKGVDSTLKIQPAKLEDSAVYLCASSPPDGYEQYFGPGTRLTVT.

The chain carries TRBV11-1 and TRBJ2-2; 13 nucleotides agree with TRBD2. The CDR3 loop spans 16 amino acids. Germline CDR1 SGHAT, CDR2 FQDESV (reference sequence). J was trimmed by 2 bases and V by 4 bases; bases with no gene match: 1. DNA for the CDR3: TGTGCCAGCAGCTGGGGACTAGCGGGAAACACCGGGGAGCTGTTTTTT. Its protein is CASSWGLAGNTGELFF.

This clone was seen a single time. This chain links TRBV28 with TRBJ1-2; D gene unclear. V was cut by 3 bases and J by 5 bases, with 7 bases left in between. This CDR3 has 12 residues. The germline CDR1 and CDR2 sequences are MDHEN and SYDVKM. CDR3 residues: CASSLGGYGYTF. DNA of the CDR3: TGTGCCAGCAGTTTGGGTGGATATGGCTACACCTTC.

V and J are TRBV19 and TRBJ2-1; 10 bases map to TRBD1. Germline lookup yields CDR1 LNHDA and CDR2 SQIVND (reference sequence). The CDR3 covers 15 residues. V was pared by 5 bases and J by 7 bases, with 8 bases of the junction left unmatched. The CDR3 DNA sequence: TGTGCCAGTAGTCCTCGGACAGGGGGAGGGAATGAGCAGTTCTTC. Residues: CASSPRTGGGNEQFF.

The chain is built from TRBV25-1 and TRBJ1-4; 10 nucleotides align to TRBD1. This CDR3 is 14 amino acids long. In germline, CDR1 is MGHDK, CDR2 SYGVNS. The J segment lost 7 bases and the V segment lost 4 bases, leaving 3 bases of the junction unmatched. DNA of the CDR3: TGTGCCAGCAGTGTAGACAGGGGGCGTGAAAAACTGTTTTTT. It translates to CASSVDRGREKLFF.

DNA for the CDR3: TGTGCCAGCAGTTATCCCTTGGGCCCCACCGGGGAGCTGTTTTTT. It specifies CASSYPLGPTGELFF. This chain connects TRBV6-2 or TRBV6-3 to TRBJ2-2; D remains ambiguous. CDR3 length: 15 amino acids. With 3 bases removed from V and 4 bases from J, the gap between germline ends came to 12 bases. Germline V gene sequence: CDR1 MNHEY, CDR2 SVGEGT.

J is TRBJ2-1 and V is TRBV9; 7 nucleotides align to TRBD1. Unmatched junction bases numbered 4, after V lost 0 bases and J lost 4 bases. Per germline, CDR1 SGDLS and CDR2 YYNGEE. The CDR3 runs to 15 residues. Here the CDR3 DNA reads TGTGCCAGCAGCGTAGAGGGGGCGCGTTACAATGAGCAGTTCTTC. Translated: CASSVEGARYNEQFF. Filled out from reference TRBV9 and TRBJ2-1, the complete variable domain reads DSGVTQTPKHLITATGQRVTLRCSPRSGDLSVYWYQQSLDQGLQFLIQYYNGEERAKGNILERFSAQQFPDLHSELNLSSLELGDSALYFCASSVEGARYNEQFFGPGTRLTVL.

This chain joins TRBV11-2 and TRBJ1-2; weak D call: TRBD1 (5 bases). V gave up 1 base and J gave up 3 bases, with 9 bases separating them. Germline V lookup: CDR1 SGHAT, CDR2 FQNNGV. There are 14 residues in the CDR3. The CDR3 spells CASSLVGTDYGYTF. Here the CDR3 DNA reads TGTGCCAGCAGCTTAGTCGGGACCGACTATGGCTACACCTTC. The entire variable domain, with the rest obtained from reference TRBV11-2 and TRBJ1-2, is as follows: EAGVAQSPRYKIIEKRQSVAFWCNPISGHATLYWYQQILGQGPKLLIQFQNNGVVDDSQLPKDRFSAERLKGVDSTLKIQPAKLEDSAVYLCASSLVGTDYGYTFGSGTRLTVV.

This clone showed up just once. The chain has TRBV6-5 and TRBJ2-5; 10 nucleotides align to TRBD1. Trimming removed 4 bases from V and 3 bases from J; junction bases left unmatched: 5. From germline, CDR1 is MNHEY and CDR2 SVGAGI. CDR3 size: 15 residues. CDR3 sequence (DNA): TGTGCCAGCAGTTCGACAGGGGGCAAGAAAGAGACCCAGTACTTC. Residues: CASSSTGGKKETQYF.